This paragraph covers one T cell receptor (beta chain) sequence. Its antigen is still unknown. These data originate in a study of cytomegalovirus exposure and HLA in healthy donors. As for the study in general: In terms of ancestry, the Caucasian-associated cluster contained around 79% of the roughly 400 genotyped donors. Findings and limits, study-wide: TCR beta chains associated with HLA were, in a later analysis, more clonally expanded than equally common others.

V was shortened by 3 bases and J by 7 bases, with 25 bases between the two germline ends. This CDR3 is built from 17 residues. CDR1 is GTSNPN, CDR2 SVGIG, per germline (reference sequence). PCR used 60 Vbeta primers and 13 Jbeta primers. TCRdb's copy holds only in-frame clones and misses some; the assay was immunoSEQ multiplex PCR. The sample has some 180,000 clones, roughly 77% seen once. Sequenced sample: PBMCs. The chain uses TRBV30 and TRBJ2-1; D call uncertain. The TCR comes from a woman under 40 in good health and CMV-seropositive. The CDR3 spells CAWSEAPLITRKNEQFF. The DNA for the CDR3 is TGTGCCTGGAGCGAAGCCCCTCTGATTACCCGCAAAAATGAGCAGTTCTTC.